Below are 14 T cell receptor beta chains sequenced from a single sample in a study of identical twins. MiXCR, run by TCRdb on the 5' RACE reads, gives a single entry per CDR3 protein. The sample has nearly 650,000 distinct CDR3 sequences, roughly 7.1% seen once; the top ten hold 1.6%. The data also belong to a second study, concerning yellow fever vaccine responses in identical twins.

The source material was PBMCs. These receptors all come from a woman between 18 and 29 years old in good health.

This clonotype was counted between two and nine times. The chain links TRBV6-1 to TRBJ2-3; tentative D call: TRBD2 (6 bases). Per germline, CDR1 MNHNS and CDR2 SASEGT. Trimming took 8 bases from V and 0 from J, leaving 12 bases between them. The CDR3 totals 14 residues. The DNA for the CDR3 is TGTGCCAGCGGGGTAGCGGCGAGCACAGATACGCAGTATTTT. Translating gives CASGVAASTDTQYF.

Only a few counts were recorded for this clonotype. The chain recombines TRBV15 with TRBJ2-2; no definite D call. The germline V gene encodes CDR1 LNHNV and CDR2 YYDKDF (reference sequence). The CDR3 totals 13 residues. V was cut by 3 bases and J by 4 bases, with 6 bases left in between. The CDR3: CATSRRTTGELFF. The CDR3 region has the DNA TGTGCCACCAGCAGGAGGACCACCGGGGAGCTGTTTTTT. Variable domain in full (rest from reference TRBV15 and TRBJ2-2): DAMVIQNPRYQVTQFGKPVTLSCSQTLNHNVMYWYQQKSSQAPKLLFHYYDKDFNNEADTPDNFQSRRPNTSFCFLDIRSPGLGDTAMYLCATSRRTTGELFFGEGSRLTVL.

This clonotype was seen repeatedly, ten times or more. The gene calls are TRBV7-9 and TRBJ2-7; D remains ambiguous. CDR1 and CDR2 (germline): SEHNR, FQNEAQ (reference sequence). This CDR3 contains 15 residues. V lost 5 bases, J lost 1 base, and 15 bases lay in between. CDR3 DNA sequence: TGTGCCAGCAGCGGCGACCCATACCAATCCTACGAGCAGTACGTC. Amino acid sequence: CASSGDPYQSYEQYV.

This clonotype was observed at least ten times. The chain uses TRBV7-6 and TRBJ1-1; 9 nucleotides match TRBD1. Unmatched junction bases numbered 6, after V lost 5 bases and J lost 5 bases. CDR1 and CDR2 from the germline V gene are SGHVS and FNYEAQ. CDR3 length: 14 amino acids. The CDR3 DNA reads TGTGCCAGCAGCCACAGGGGGCTAATTACTGAAGCTTTCTTT. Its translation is CASSHRGLITEAFF.

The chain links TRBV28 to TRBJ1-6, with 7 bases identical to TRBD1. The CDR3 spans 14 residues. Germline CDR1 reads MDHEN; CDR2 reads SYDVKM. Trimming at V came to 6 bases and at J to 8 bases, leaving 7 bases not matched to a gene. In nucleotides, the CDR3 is TGTGCCAGCAGGGTACAGGGGATGGATTCACCCCTCCACTTT. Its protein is CASRVQGMDSPLHF.

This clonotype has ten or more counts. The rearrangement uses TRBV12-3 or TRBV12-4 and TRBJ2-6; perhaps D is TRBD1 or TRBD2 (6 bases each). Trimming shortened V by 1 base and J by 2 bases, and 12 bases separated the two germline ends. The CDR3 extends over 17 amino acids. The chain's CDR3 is CASSLGGAVAGANVLTF. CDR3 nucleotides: TGTGCCAGCAGTTTAGGGGGGGCGGTTGCTGGGGCCAACGTCCTGACTTTC.

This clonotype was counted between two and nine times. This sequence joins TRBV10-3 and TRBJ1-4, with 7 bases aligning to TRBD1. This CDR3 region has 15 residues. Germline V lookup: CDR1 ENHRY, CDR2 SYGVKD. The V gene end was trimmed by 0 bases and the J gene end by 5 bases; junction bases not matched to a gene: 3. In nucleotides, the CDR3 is TGTGCCATCAGTGAGTCACAGGGGCGGAATGAAAAACTGTTTTTT. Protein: CAISESQGRNEKLFF.

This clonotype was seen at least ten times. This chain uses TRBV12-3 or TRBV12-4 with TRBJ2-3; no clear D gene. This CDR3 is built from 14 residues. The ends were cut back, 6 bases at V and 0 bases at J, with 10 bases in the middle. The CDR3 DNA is TGTGCCAGCAGGCCGCGGCTCAGCACAGATACGCAGTATTTT. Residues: CASRPRLSTDTQYF.

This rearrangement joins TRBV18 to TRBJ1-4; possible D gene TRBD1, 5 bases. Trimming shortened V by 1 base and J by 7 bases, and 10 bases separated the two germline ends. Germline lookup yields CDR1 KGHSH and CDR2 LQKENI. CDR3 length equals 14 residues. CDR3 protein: CASSPQQEGEKLFF. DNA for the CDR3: TGTGCCAGCTCACCACAACAGGAAGGTGAAAAACTGTTTTTT.

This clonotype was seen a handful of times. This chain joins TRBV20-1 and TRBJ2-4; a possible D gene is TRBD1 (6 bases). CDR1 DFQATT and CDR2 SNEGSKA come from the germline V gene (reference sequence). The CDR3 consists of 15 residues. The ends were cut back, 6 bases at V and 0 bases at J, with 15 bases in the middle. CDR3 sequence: CSAETGSGAKNIQYF. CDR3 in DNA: TGCAGTGCAGAAACAGGGTCAGGAGCCAAAAACATTCAGTACTTC.

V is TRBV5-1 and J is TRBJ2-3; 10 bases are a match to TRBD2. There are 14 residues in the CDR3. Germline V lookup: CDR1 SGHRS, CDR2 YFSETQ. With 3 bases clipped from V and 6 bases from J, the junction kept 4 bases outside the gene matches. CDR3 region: CASSSTSGKDTQYF. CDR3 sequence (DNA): TGCGCCAGCAGCTCAACTAGCGGGAAGGATACGCAGTATTTT.

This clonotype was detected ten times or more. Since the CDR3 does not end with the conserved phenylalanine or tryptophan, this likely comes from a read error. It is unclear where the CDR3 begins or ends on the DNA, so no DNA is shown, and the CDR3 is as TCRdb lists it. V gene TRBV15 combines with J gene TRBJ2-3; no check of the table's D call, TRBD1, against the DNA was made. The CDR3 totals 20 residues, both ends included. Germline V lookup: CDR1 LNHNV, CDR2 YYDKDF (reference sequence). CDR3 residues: CATSRDGTAQLHDMHRYGRG.

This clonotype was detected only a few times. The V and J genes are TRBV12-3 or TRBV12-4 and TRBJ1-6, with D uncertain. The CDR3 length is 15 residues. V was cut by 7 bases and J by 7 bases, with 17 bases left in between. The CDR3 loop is CASTMGSGVNSPLHF. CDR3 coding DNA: TGTGCCAGCACGATGGGATCGGGCGTAAATTCACCCCTCCACTTT.

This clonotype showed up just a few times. The CDR3 reads CASSRGGTGWNYGYTF. CDR3 bases: TGTGCCAGCAGCCGGGGAGGGACAGGATGGAACTATGGCTACACCTTC. The chain employs TRBV5-5 and TRBJ1-2, with 8 bases matching TRBD1. V lost 4 bases to trimming and J lost 2 bases; unmatched junction nucleotides: 10. Germline CDR1 SGHKS, CDR2 YYEKEE (reference sequence). This CDR3 is built from 16 residues.